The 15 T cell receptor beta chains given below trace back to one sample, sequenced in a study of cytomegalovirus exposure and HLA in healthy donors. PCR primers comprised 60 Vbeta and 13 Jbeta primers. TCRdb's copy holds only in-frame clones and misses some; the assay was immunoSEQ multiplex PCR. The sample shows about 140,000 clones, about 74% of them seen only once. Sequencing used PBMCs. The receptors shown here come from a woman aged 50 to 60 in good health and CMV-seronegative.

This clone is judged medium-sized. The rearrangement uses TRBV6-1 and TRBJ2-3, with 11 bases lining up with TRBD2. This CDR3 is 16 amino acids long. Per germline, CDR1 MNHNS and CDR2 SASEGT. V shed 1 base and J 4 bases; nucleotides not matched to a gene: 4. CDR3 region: CASSEVSGGAPDTQYF. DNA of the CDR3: TGTGCCAGCAGTGAAGTTAGCGGGGGGGCCCCAGATACGCAGTATTTT.

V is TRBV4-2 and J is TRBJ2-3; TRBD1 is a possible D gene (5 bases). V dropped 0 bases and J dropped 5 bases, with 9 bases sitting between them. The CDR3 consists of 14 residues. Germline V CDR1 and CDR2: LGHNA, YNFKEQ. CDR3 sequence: CASSQEGVGDTQYF. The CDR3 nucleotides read TGTGCCAGCAGCCAAGAAGGGGTCGGAGATACGCAGTATTTT.

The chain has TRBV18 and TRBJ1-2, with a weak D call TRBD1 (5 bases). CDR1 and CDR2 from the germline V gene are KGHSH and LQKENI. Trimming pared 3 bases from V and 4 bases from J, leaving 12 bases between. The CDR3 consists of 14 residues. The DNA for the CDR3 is TGTGCCAGCTCACCCCGCGGGGGGGGCTATGGCTACACCTTC. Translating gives CASSPRGGGYGYTF. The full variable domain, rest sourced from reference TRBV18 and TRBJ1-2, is NAGVMQNPRHLVRRRGQEARLRCSPMKGHSHVYWYRQLPEEGLKFMVYLQKENIIDESGMPKERFSAEFPKEGPSILRIQQVVRGDSAAYFCASSPRGGGYGYTFGSGTRLTVV.

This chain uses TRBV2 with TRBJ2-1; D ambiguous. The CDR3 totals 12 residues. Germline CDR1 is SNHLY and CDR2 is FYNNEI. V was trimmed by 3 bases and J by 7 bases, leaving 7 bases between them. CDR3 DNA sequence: TGTGCCAGCAGTGACGAGGAGAATGAGCAGTTCTTC. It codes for CASSDEENEQFF.

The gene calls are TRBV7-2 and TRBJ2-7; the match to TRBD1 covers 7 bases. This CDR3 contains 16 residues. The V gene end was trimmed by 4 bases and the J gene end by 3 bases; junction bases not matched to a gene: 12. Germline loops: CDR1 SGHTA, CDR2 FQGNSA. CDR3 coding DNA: TGTGCCAGCAGCTCCCTACGACAGGGCCAACTCTACGAGCAGTACTTC. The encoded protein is CASSSLRQGQLYEQYF.

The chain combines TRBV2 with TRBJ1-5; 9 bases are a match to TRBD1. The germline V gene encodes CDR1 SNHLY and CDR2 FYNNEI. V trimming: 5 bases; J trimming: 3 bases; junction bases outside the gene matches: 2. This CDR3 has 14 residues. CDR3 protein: CASSWDRANQPQHF. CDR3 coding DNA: TGTGCCAGCAGTTGGGACAGGGCCAATCAGCCCCAGCATTTT.

The CDR3 sequence is CAISSGGGPGELFF. The CDR3 DNA is TGTGCCATCAGCAGCGGGGGGGGACCAGGAGAGCTGTTTTTT. J is TRBJ2-2 and V is TRBV10-3, with 10 positions matching TRBD2. Germline CDR1 reads ENHRY; CDR2 reads SYGVKD. V was clipped by 6 bases and J by 11 bases; unmatched bases: 9. There are 14 residues in the CDR3.

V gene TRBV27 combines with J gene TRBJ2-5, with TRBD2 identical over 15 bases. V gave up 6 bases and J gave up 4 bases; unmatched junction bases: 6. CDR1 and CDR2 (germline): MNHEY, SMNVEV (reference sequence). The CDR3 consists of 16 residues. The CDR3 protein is CASSLGLAGGTETQYF. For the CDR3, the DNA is TGTGCCAGCAGCTTGGGACTAGCGGGGGGCACAGAGACCCAGTACTTC.

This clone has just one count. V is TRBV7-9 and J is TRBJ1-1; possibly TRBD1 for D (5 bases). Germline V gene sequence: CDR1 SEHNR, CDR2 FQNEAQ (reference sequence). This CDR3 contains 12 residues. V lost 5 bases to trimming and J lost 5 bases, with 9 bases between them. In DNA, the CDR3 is TGTGCCAGCAGCGGGGGGGGGACTGAAGCTTTCTTT. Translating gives CASSGGGTEAFF.

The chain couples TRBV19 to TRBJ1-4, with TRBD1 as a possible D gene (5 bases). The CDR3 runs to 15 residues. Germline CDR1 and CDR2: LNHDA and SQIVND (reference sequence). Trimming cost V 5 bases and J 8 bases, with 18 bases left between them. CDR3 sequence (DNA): TGTGCCAGTAGTTCCGGGGGATCCCATGGGGAAAAACTGTTTTTT. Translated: CASSSGGSHGEKLFF. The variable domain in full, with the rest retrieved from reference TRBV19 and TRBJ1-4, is DGGITQSPKYLFRKEGQNVTLSCEQNLNHDAMYWYRQDPGQGLRLIYYSQIVNDFQKGDIAEGYSVSREKKESFPLTVTSAQKNPTAFYLCASSSGGSHGEKLFFGSGTQLSVL.

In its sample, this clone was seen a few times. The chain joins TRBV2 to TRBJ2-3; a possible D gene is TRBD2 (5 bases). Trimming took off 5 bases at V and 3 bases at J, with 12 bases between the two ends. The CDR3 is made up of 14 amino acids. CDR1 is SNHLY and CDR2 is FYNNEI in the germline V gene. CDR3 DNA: TGTGCCAGCAGTCCGGGAATCGGTACAGATACGCAGTATTTT. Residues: CASSPGIGTDTQYF.

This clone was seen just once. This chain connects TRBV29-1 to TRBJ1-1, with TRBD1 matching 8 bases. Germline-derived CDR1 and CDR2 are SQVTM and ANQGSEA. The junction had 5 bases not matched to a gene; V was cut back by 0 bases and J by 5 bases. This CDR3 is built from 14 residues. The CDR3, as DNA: TGCAGCGTTGAAGAGGCAGGGGGCGAAACTGAAGCTTTCTTT. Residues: CSVEEAGGETEAFF.

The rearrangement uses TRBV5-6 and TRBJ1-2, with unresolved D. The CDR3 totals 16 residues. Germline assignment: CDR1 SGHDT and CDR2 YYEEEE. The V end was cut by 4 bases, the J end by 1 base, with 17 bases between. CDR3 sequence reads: CASSEFDSGINYGYTF. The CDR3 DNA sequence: TGTGCCAGCAGCGAGTTTGATTCAGGTATTAACTATGGCTACACCTTC. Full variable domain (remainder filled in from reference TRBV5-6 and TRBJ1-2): DAGVTQSPTHLIKTRGQQVTLRCSPKSGHDTVSWYQQALGQGPQFIFQYYEEEERQRGNFPDRFSGHQFPNYSSELNVNALLLGDSALYLCASSEFDSGINYGYTFGSGTRLTVV.

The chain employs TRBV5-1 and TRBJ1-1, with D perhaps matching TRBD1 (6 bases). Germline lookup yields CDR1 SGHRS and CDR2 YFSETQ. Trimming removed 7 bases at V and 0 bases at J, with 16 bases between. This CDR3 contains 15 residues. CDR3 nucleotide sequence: TGCGCCAGCGCGGGGGGGGGACATATGAACACTGAAGCTTTCTTT. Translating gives CASAGGGHMNTEAFF.

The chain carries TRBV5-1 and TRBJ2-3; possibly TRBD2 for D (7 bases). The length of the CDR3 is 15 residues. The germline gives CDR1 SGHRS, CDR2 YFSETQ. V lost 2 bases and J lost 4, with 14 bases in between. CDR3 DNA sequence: TGCGCCAGCAGCTTTGGGGGGGGGCAGGCAGATACGCAGTATTTT. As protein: CASSFGGGQADTQYF.